The T cell receptor (beta chain) under discussion was sequenced for a study of T cells after yellow fever vaccination. Study-wide results and limits: A limited proportion of clonotypes was detected within both the CD4 and CD8 compartments. Sorted repertoires could include abundant contaminating clonotypes from bulk cells. Most primary-vaccination clones reappeared after the booster (approximately 96% CD4, around 88% CD8).

TCR cDNA was made by 5'RACE template switching, adding a universal primer site and UMIs. Using its own MiXCR run on the 5' RACE reads, TCRdb lists one record per CDR3 protein. The data show 100,000 to 150,000 distinct CDR3 sequences, with under 8% seen just once and around 2.6% held by the top ten. CDR1 is LNHNV and CDR2 is YYDKDF in the germline V gene (reference sequence). V lost 2 bases to trimming and J lost 4 bases, with 16 bases between them. The CDR3 runs to 16 residues. This clonotype has ten or more counts. The antigen is unknown. The specimen was CD4+ T cells sorted from PBMCs, collected approximately 11 days after the first yellow fever vaccination. This TCR derives from a man aged 18 to 29 who received the YFV17D yellow fever vaccine. This chain joins TRBV15 and TRBJ2-3; D possibly corresponds to TRBD1 (5 bases). The CDR3 nucleotides read TGTGCCACCAGCAGAAGGTCCCTCCTGGGGCCAGATACGCAGTATTTT. Translation gives CATSRRSLLGPDTQYF.